The 17 T cell receptor beta chains below were found in one sample sequenced in a study of OX40 agonist ivuxolimab in advanced cancers. Using immunoSEQ multiplex PCR, the repertoire was profiled, and TCRdb retains in-frame clones only, with some absent. This sample has approximately 60,000 clones, with approximately 80% found just once. Here the sequenced sample was CD4+ or CD8+ T cells sorted from blood, taken in a trial of the OX40 agonist ivuxolimab. These receptors all come from an adult with an advanced solid tumor such as melanoma, head and neck, liver or kidney cancer.

CDR3 nucleotide sequence: TGTGCCAGCAGCTCTCGGGCTGTATCGGGGGATGAGCAGTTCTTC. Residues: CASSSRAVSGDEQFF. The J gene is TRBJ2-1, the V gene TRBV7-3; weak D call: TRBD2 (6 bases). The CDR3 has 15 amino acids. Trimming shortened V by 4 bases and J by 8 bases, and 18 bases separated the two germline ends. CDR1 is SGHTA, CDR2 FQGTGA, per germline.

As for this clone: An end of the junction differs from the germline gene, which may be a read error. V is TRBV4-3 and J is TRBJ2-1, with 7 positions matching TRBD2. The length of the CDR3 is 13 residues. In germline, CDR1 is LGHNA, CDR2 YSLEER. Here the CDR3 reads CASSQDRRTSGVF. The DNA for the CDR3 is TGCGCCAGCAGCCAAGATAGGAGGACGAGCGGGGTCTTC.

The V call is TRBV5-1, the J call TRBJ2-2, with D possibly being TRBD1 (6 bases). The CDR3 has 13 amino acids. From germline, CDR1 is SGHRS and CDR2 YFSETQ. Trimming shortened V by 4 bases and J by 8 bases, and 12 bases separated the two germline ends. The CDR3 nucleotides are TGCGCCAGCAGCCGGTCAGGGGAGGGGGAGCTGTTTTTT. This sequence encodes CASSRSGEGELFF.

The V and J genes are TRBV27 and TRBJ1-3; no definite D call. This CDR3 region has 14 residues. Germline loops: CDR1 MNHEY, CDR2 SMNVEV (reference sequence). Trimming removed 2 bases at V and 4 bases at J, with 9 bases between. CDR3 protein: CASSLGVTGNTIYF. In nucleotides, the CDR3 is TGTGCCAGCAGTTTAGGGGTGACGGGAAACACCATATATTTT.

The chain is built from TRBV27 and TRBJ1-1, with D maybe TRBD1 (6 bases). From germline, CDR1 is MNHEY and CDR2 SMNVEV (reference sequence). This CDR3 region has 14 residues. With 10 bases removed from V and 6 bases from J, the gap between germline ends came to 21 bases. The CDR3, as DNA: TGTGCCACCTCCCCCGCGGGGGGCGCCCCTGAAGCTTTCTTT. Its protein is CATSPAGGAPEAFF.

The chain uses TRBV6-1 and TRBJ2-7; maybe TRBD1 (5 bases). The CDR3 spans 14 residues. Germline V gene lookup returns CDR1 MNHNS and CDR2 SASEGT. Trimming cost V 7 bases and J 1 base, with 14 bases left between them. CDR3 loop: CASNAVRDSYEQYF. The CDR3 DNA is TGTGCCAGCAATGCGGTCAGGGATTCCTACGAGCAGTACTTC.

The J gene is TRBJ2-5, the V gene TRBV5-1; TRBD1 matches at 8 bases. Trimming removed 4 bases from V and 1 base from J; junction bases left unmatched: 6. The germline V gene has CDR1 SGHRS and CDR2 YFSETQ. The CDR3 totals 15 residues. In DNA, the CDR3 is TGCGCCAGCAGCCATAACACAGGGGGCCAAGAGACCCAGTACTTC. Protein: CASSHNTGGQETQYF.

The chain is built from TRBV7-2 and TRBJ2-4; 7 positions agree with TRBD1. V was clipped by 3 bases and J by 4 bases; unmatched bases: 9. The CDR3 has 16 amino acids. Germline CDR1 and CDR2: SGHTA and FQGNSA. CDR3 DNA: TGTGCCAGCAGCTTGATGACCGGGACAGTAAAAAACATTCAGTACTTC. Amino acid sequence: CASSLMTGTVKNIQYF.

The chain joins TRBV2 to TRBJ1-1; perhaps TRBD1 as D (5 bases). The ends were cut back, 7 bases at V and 1 base at J, with 10 bases in the middle. The germline V gene has CDR1 SNHLY and CDR2 FYNNEI. The CDR3 is 13 amino acids. The CDR3 is CASKLGENTEAFF. The CDR3 DNA reads as TGTGCCAGCAAATTGGGGGAGAACACTGAAGCTTTCTTT.

The chain has TRBV12-5 and TRBJ2-2; 7 nucleotides align to TRBD2. Germline V gives CDR1 LGHNT, CDR2 FRNRAP. J gave up 4 bases and V 6 bases, and 11 bases lay outside the gene matches. This CDR3 is built from 16 residues. Written as DNA, the CDR3 is TGTGCTAGTGGCCCGACGACCGGGACTACCACCGGGGAGCTGTTTTTT. This translates into CASGPTTGTTTGELFF. The variable domain in full, completed from reference TRBV12-5 and TRBJ2-2, reads DARVTQTPRHKVTEMGQEVTMRCQPILGHNTVFWYRQTMMQGLELLAYFRNRAPLDDSGMPKDRFSAEMPDATLATLKIQPSEPRDSAVYFCASGPTTGTTTGELFFGEGSRLTVL.

This chain uses TRBV28 with TRBJ1-2; the D is unclear. Germline V gene lookup returns CDR1 MDHEN and CDR2 SYDVKM. V lost 2 bases, J lost 2 bases, and 9 bases lay in between. CDR3 length: 14 amino acids. The CDR3 here is CASSLADLNYGYTF. The CDR3 DNA sequence: TGTGCCAGCAGTTTAGCCGACCTAAACTATGGCTACACCTTC.

The chain has TRBV7-3 and TRBJ2-3, with TRBD2 identical over 12 bases. V shed 5 bases and J 4 bases; nucleotides not matched to a gene: 7. CDR1 SGHTA and CDR2 FQGTGA come from the germline V gene. The CDR3 length is 16 residues. Written as DNA, the CDR3 is TGTGCCAGCAGCCCATCGCTAGCGGGAGGGGCAGATACGCAGTATTTT. Translation: CASSPSLAGGADTQYF.

The V and J genes are TRBV10-1 and TRBJ2-1, with a tentative D call TRBD1 (6 bases). V lost 0 bases and J 3 bases, leaving 6 bases between the germline ends. Germline CDR1 WNHNN, CDR2 SYGVQD (reference sequence). The CDR3 is made up of 14 amino acids. The DNA for the CDR3 is TGCGCCAGCAGTGAGTCAGGGGGCTACAATGAGCAGTTCTTC. It is translated as CASSESGGYNEQFF.

The rearrangement uses TRBV5-1 and TRBJ2-7; D is perhaps TRBD1 or TRBD2 (5 bases each). Trimming cost V 5 bases and J 6 bases, with 9 bases left between them. In germline, CDR1 is SGHRS, CDR2 YFSETQ. This CDR3 is 11 amino acids long. The CDR3 DNA reads TGCGCCAGCAGTTGGGGACCCGAGCAGTACTTC. It translates to CASSWGPEQYF. Using reference TRBV5-1 and TRBJ2-7 for the parts outside the CDR3, the full variable domain is KAGVTQTPRYLIKTRGQQVTLSCSPISGHRSVSWYQQTPGQGLQFLFEYFSETQRNKGNFPGRFSGRQFSNSRSEMNVSTLELGDSALYLCASSWGPEQYFGPGTRLTVT.

The V and J genes are TRBV5-4 and TRBJ2-5; D uncertain. Germline values: CDR1 SGHNT, CDR2 YYREEE (reference sequence). V was cut by 2 bases and J by 9 bases, with 11 bases left in between. This CDR3 is built from 12 residues. The CDR3 DNA is TGTGCCAGCAGCTTCACCTCATCCGCCCAGTACTTC. This translates into CASSFTSSAQYF.

This rearrangement joins TRBV6-1 to TRBJ2-1; 7 nucleotides agree with TRBD1. V trimming: 7 bases; J trimming: 3 bases; junction bases outside the gene matches: 9. The CDR3 runs to 15 residues. Germline V gene data show CDR1 as MNHNS and CDR2 as SASEGT. The CDR3 loop reads CASKGAGGDYNEQFF. CDR3 coding DNA: TGTGCCAGCAAGGGGGCAGGGGGAGACTACAATGAGCAGTTCTTC.

V gene TRBV9 combines with J gene TRBJ2-1, with 14 bases fitting TRBD2. The V segment lost 3 bases and the J segment 0 bases; nucleotides outside the gene matches: 5. CDR1 and CDR2 from the germline V gene are SGDLS and YYNGEE. The CDR3 is 18 amino acids. CDR3 residues: CASSGLAGGRGSYNEQFF. The CDR3 DNA reads TGTGCCAGCAGCGGACTAGCGGGAGGGCGCGGCTCCTACAATGAGCAGTTCTTC.